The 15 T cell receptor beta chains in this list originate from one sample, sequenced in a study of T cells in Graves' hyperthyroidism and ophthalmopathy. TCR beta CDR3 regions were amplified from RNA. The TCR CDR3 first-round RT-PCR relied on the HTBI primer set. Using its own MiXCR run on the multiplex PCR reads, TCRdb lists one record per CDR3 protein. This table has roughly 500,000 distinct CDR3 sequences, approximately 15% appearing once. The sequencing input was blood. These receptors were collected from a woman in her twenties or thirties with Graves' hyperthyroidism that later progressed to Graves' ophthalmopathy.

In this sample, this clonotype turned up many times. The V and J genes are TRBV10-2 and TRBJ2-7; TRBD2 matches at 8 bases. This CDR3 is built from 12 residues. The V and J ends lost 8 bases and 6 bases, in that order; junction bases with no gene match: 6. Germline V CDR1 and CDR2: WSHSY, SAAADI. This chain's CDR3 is CASRGGYGEQYF. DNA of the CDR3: TGCGCCAGCCGCGGGGGGTACGGCGAGCAGTACTTC.

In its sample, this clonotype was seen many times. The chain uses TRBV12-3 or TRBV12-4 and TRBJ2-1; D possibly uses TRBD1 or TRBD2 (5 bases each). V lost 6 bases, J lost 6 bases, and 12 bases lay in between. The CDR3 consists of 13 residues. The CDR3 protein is CASRKGTINEQFF. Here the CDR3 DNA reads TGTGCCAGCAGAAAAGGGACCATCAATGAGCAGTTCTTC.

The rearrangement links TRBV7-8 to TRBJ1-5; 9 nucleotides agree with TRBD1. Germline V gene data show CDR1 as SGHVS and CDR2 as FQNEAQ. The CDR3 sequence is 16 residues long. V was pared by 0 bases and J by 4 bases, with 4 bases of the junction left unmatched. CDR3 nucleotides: TGTGCCAGCAGCTTAGCGGGGACAGGGATAAATCAGCCCCAGCATTTT. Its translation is CASSLAGTGINQPQHF.

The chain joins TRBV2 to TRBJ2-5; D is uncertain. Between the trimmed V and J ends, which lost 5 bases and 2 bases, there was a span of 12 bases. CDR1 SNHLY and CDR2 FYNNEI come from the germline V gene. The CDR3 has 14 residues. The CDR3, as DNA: TGTGCCAGCAGTTTAGACCTTTATCAAGAGACCCAGTACTTC. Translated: CASSLDLYQETQYF.

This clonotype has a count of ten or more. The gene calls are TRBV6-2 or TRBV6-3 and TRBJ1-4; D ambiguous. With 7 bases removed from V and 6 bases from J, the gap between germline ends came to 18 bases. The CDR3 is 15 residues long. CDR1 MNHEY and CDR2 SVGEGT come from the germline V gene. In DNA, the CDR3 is TGTGCCAGCAAGTCTTCGGGGAACGAGCATGAAAAACTGTTTTTT. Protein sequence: CASKSSGNEHEKLFF.

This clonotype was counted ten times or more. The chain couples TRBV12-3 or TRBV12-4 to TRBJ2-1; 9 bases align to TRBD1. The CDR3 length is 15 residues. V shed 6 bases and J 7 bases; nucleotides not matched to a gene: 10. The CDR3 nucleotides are TGTGCCAGCAGCGCTCCGGGACAGGGTTTTAATGAGCAGTTCTTC. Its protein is CASSAPGQGFNEQFF.

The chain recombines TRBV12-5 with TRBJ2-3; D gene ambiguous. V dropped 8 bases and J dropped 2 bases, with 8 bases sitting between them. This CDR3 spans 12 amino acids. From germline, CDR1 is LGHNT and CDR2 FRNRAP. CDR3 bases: TGTGCTAGTACCACAGTCACAGATACGCAGTATTTT. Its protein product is CASTTVTDTQYF. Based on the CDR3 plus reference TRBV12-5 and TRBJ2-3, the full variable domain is DARVTQTPRHKVTEMGQEVTMRCQPILGHNTVFWYRQTMMQGLELLAYFRNRAPLDDSGMPKDRFSAEMPDATLATLKIQPSEPRDSAVYFCASTTVTDTQYFGPGTRLTVL.

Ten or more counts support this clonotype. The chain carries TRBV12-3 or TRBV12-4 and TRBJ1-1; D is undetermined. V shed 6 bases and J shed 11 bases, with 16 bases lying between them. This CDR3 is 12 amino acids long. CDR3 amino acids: CASSLLPSRAFF. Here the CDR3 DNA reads TGTGCCAGCAGCCTTCTACCTTCACGGGCTTTCTTT.

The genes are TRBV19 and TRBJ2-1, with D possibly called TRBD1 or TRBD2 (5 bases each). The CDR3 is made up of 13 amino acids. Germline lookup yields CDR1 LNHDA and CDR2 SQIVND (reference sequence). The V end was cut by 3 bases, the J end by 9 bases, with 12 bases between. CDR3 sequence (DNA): TGTGCCAGTAGTATGGGACGAAATAGTGAGCAGTTCTTC. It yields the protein CASSMGRNSEQFF. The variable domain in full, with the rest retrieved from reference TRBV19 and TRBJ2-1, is DGGITQSPKYLFRKEGQNVTLSCEQNLNHDAMYWYRQDPGQGLRLIYYSQIVNDFQKGDIAEGYSVSREKKESFPLTVTSAQKNPTAFYLCASSMGRNSEQFFGPGTRLTVL.

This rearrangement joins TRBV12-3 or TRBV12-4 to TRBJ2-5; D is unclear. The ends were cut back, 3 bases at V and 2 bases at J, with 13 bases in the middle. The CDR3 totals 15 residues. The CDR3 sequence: CASSFVSGIQETQYF. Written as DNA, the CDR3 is TGTGCCAGCAGTTTCGTCAGTGGGATTCAAGAGACCCAGTACTTC.

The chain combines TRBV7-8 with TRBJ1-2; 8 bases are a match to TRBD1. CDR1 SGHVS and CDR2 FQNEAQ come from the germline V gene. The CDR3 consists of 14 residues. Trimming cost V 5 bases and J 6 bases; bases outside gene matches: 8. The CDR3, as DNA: TGTGCCAGCAGCATCGACAGGGGAGGGAATGGCTACACCTTC. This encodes CASSIDRGGNGYTF.

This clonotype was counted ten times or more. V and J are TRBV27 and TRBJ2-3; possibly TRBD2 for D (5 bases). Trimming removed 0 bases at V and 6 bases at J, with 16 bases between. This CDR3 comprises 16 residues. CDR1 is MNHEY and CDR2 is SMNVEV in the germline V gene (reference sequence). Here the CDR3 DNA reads TGTGCCAGCAGTTTATCGTCCAAGCGGCTGGGGGATACGCAGTATTTT. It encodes CASSLSSKRLGDTQYF.

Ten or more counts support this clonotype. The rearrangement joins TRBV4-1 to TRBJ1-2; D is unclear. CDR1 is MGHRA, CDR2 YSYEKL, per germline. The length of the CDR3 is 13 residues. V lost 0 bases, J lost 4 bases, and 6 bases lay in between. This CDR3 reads CASSQEAAYGYTF. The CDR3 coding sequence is TGCGCCAGCAGCCAAGAAGCGGCCTATGGCTACACCTTC.

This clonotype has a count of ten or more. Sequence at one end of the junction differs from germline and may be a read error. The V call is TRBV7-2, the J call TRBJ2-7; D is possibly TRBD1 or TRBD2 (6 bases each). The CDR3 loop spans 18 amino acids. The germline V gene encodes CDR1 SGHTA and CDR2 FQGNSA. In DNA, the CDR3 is TGTGCCAGCAGCCCCGGTAGGGGGGAATTGGGATCCTCCCACGAGCAGTACTTC. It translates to CASSPGRGELGSSHEQYF.

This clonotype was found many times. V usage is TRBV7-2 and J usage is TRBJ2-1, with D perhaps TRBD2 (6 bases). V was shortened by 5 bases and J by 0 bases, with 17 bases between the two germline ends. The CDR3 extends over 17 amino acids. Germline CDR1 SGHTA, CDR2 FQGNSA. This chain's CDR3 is CASSTRGRGSSYNEQFF. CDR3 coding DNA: TGTGCCAGCAGCACCCGAGGGCGGGGTAGCTCCTACAATGAGCAGTTCTTC.